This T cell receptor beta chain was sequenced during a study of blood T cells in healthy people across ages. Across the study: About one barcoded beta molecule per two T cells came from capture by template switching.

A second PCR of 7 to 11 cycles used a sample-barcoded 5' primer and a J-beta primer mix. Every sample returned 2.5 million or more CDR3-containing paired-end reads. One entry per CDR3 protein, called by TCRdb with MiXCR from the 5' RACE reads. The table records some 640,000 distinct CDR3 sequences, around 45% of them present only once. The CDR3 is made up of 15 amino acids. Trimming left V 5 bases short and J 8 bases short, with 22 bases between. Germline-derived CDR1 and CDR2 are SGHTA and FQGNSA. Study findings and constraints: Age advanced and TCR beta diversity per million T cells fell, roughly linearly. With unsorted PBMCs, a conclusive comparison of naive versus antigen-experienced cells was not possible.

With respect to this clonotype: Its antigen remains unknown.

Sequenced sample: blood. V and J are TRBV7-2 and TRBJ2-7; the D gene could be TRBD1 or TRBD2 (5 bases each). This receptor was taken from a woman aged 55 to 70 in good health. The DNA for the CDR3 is TGTGCCAGCAGCCTAAAACCGGGACCGGGGCATCAGCAGTACTTC. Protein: CASSLKPGPGHQQYF.